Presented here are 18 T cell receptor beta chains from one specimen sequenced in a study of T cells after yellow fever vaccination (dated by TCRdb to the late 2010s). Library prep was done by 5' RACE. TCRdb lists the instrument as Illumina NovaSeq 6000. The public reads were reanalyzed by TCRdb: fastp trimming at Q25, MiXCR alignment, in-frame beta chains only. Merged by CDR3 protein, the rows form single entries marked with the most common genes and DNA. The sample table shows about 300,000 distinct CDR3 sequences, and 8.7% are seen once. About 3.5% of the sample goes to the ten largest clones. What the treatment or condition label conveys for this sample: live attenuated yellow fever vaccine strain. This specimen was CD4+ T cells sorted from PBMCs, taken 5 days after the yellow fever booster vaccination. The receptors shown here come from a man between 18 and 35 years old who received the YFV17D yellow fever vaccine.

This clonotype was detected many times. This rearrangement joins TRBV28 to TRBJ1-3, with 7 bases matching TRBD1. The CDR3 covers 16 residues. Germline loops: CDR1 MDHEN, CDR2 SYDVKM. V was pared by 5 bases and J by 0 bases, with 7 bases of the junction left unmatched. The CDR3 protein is CASSHHRTGSGNTIYF. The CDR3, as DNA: TGTGCCAGCAGTCACCACCGGACAGGCTCTGGAAACACCATATATTTT.

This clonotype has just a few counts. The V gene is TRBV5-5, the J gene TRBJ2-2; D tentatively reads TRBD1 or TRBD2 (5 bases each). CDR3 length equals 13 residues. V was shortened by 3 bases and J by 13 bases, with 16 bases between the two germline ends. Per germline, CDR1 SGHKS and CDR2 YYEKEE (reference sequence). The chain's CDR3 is CASSWDGKAGLFF. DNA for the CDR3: TGTGCCAGCAGCTGGGACGGGAAAGCCGGGCTGTTTTTT.

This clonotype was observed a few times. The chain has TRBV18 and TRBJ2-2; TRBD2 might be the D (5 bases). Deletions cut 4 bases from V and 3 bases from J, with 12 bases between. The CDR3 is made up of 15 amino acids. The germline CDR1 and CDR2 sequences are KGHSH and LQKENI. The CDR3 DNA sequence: TGTGCCAGCTCACGAAGCGGTTGGGACACCGGGGAGCTGTTTTTT. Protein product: CASSRSGWDTGELFF.

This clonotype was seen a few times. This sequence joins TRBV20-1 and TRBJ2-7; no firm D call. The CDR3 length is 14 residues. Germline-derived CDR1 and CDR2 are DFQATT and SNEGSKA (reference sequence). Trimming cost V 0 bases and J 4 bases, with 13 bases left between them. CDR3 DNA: TGCAGTGCTAGAGATCTCCTCACCTCTTACGAGCAGTACGTC. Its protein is CSARDLLTSYEQYV.

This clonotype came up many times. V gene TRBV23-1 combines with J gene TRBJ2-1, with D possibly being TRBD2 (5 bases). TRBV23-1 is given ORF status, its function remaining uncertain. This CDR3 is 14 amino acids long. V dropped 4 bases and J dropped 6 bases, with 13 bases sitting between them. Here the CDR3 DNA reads TGCGCCAGCAGTCCCCGCGGGTCCGGCAATGAGCAGTTCTTC. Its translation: CASSPRGSGNEQFF.

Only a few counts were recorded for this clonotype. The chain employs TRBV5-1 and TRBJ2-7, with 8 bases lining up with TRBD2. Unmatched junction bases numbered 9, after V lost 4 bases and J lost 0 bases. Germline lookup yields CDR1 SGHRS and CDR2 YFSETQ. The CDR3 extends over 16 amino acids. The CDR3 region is CASSPSGGADSYEQYF. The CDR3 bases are TGCGCCAGCAGCCCGTCGGGGGGGGCGGACTCCTACGAGCAGTACTTC.

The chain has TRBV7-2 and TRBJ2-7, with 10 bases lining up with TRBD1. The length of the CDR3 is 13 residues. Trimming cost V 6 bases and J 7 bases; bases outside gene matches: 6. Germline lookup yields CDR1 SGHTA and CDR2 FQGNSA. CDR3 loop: CASRGTGAREQYF. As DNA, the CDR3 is TGTGCCAGCAGGGGGACAGGGGCCAGAGAGCAGTACTTC.

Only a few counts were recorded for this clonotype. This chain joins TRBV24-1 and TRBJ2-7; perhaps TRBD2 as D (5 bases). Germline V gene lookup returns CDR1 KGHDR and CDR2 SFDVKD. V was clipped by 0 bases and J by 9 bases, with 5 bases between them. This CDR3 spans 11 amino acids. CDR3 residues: CATSDLRGQYV. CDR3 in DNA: TGTGCCACCAGTGATTTGCGGGGGCAGTACGTC.

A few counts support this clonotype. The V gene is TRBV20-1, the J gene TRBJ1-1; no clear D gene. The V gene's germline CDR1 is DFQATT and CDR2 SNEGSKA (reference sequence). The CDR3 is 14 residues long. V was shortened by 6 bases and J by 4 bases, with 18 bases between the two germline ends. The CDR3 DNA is TGCAGTGCCCCTTGGTGGAATACTAGCACTGAAGCTTTCTTT. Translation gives CSAPWWNTSTEAFF.

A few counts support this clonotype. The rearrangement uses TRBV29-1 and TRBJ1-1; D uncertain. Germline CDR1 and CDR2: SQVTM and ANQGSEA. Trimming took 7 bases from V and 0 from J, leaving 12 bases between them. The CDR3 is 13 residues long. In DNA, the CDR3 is TGCAGCGCCGCTACGAACATGAACACTGAAGCTTTCTTT. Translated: CSAATNMNTEAFF.

The CDR3 DNA sequence: TGCGCCAGCAGCACGGGGTTAGGAGAGACCCAGTACTTC. This sequence encodes CASSTGLGETQYF. The chain has TRBV5-1 and TRBJ2-5; possible D gene TRBD2, 5 bases. Germline lookup yields CDR1 SGHRS and CDR2 YFSETQ. Trimming left V 4 bases short and J 4 bases short, with 11 bases between. This CDR3 has 13 residues.

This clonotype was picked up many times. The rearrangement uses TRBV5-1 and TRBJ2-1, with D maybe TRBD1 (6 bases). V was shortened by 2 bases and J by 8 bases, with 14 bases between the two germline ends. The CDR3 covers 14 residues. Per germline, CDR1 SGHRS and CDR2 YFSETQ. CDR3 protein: CASSFRGDLDEQFF. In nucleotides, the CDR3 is TGCGCCAGCAGCTTCAGGGGCGACCTCGATGAGCAGTTCTTC.

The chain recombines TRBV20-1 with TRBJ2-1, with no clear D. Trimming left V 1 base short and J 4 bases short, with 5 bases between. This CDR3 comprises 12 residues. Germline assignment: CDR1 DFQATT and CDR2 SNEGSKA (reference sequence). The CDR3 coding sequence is TGCAGTGCTAGAGCTATTTACAATGAGCAGTTCTTC. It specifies CSARAIYNEQFF.

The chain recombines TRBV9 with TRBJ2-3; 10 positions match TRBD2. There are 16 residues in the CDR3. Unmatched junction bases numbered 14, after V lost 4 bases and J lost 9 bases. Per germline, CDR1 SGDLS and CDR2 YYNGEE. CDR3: CASSFRGSGGAGTQYF. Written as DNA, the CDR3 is TGTGCCAGCAGCTTCCGAGGAAGCGGGGGGGCAGGGACGCAGTATTTT.

The CDR3: CASSRDDRNTEAFF. The CDR3, as DNA: TGCGCCAGCAGCCGAGATGACAGGAACACTGAAGCTTTCTTT. This chain links TRBV4-3 with TRBJ1-1; D possibly corresponds to TRBD1 (5 bases). The CDR3 is 14 residues long. The germline V gene has CDR1 LGHNA and CDR2 YSLEER. Trimming shortened V by 4 bases and J by 1 base, and 10 bases separated the two germline ends.

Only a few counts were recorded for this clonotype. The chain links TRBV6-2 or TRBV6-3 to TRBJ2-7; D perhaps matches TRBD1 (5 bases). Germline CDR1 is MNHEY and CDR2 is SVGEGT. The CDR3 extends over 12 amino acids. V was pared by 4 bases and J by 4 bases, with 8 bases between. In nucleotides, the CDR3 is TGTGCCAGCAGTTCAACAGGATACGAGCAGTACGTC. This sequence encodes CASSSTGYEQYV.

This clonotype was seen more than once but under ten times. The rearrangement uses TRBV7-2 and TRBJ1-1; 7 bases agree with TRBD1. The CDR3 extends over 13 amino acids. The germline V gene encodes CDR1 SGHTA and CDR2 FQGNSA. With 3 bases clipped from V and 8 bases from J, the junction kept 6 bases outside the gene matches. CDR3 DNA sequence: TGTGCCAGCAGCTTTGTTCGGGACAGCGAAGCTTTCTTT. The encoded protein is CASSFVRDSEAFF.

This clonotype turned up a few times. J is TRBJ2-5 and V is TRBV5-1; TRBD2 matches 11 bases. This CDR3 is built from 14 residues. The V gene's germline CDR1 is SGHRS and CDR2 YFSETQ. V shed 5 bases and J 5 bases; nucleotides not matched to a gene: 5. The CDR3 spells CASSSTSGGETQYF. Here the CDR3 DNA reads TGCGCCAGCAGTTCTACTAGCGGGGGTGAGACCCAGTACTTC.